This T cell receptor (beta chain) stems from a study of shared clonotypes between healthy human individuals. Trimming removed 6 bases from V and 3 bases from J, with 8 bases in between. CDR1 and CDR2 (germline): MGHDK, SYGVNS. The CDR3 is 12 residues long. Measured with immunoSEQ multiplex PCR; TCRdb has only the in-frame clones, and not every one. The repertoire has roughly 2,500,000 clones, more than 85% of them found once; the top ten carry 0.36%. The sequence came from a young man in good health. Some clones in this sample may be carry-over from other donors' samples. Sample: naive CD4+ T cells from PBMCs. Subset specified: CD45RA+ positively selected. The chain is built from TRBV25-1 and TRBJ2-5; D is unresolved. CDR3: CASSTAKETQYF. The CDR3 DNA reads as TGTGCCAGCAGCACAGCTAAAGAGACCCAGTACTTC. Full variable domain (missing parts from reference TRBV25-1 and TRBJ2-5): EADIYQTPRYLVIGTGKKITLECSQTMGHDKMYWYQQDPGMELHLIHYSYGVNSTEKGDLSSESTVSRIRTEHFPLTLESARPSHTSQYLCASSTAKETQYFGPGTRLLVL.